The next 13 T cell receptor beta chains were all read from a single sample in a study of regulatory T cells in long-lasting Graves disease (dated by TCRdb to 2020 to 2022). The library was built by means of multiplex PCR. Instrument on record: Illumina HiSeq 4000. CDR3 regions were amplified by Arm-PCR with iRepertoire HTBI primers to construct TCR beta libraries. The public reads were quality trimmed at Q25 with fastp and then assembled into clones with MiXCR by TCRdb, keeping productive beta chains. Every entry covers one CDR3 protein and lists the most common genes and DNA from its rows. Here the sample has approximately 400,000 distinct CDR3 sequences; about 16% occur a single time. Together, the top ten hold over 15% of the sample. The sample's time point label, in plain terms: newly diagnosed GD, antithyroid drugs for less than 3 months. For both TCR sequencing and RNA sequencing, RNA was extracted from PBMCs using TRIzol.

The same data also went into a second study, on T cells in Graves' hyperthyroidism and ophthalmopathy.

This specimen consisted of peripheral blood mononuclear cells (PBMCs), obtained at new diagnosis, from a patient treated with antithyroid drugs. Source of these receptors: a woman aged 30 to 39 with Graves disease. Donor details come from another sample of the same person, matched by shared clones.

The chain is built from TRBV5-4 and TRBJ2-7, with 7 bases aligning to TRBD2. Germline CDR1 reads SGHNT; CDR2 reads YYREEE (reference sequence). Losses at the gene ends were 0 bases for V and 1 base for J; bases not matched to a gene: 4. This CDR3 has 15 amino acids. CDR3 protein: CASSLGGDYSYEQYF. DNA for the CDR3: TGTGCCAGCAGCTTGGGAGGGGACTATTCCTACGAGCAGTACTTC.

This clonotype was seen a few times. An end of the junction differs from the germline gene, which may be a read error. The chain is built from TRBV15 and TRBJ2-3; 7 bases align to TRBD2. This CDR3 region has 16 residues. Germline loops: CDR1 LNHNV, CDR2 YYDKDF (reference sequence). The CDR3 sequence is CVTSSGRGDQGDTQYF. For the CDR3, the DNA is TGTGTCACCAGCAGCGGTCGGGGGGATCAGGGAGATACGCAGTATTTT.

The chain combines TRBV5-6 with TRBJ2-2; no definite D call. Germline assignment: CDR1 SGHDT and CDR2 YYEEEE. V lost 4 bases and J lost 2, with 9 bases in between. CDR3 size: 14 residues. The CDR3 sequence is CASSKRTNTGELFF. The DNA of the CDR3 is TGTGCCAGCAGCAAAAGGACCAACACCGGGGAGCTGTTTTTT.

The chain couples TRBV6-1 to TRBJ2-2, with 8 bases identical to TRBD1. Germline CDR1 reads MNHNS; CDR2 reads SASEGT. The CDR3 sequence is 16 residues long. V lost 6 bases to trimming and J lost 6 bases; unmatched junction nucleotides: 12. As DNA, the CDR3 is TGTGCCAGCAGCCAGGGGGCGCTTATCGTGGCCGGGGAGCTGTTTTTT. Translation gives CASSQGALIVAGELFF.

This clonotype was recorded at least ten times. CDR3 DNA sequence: TGTGCCAGCAGTGCCCCTACAGGGTCGCTCTACAATGAGCAGTTCTTC. It yields the protein CASSAPTGSLYNEQFF. The chain carries TRBV6-1 and TRBJ2-1; a weak D match, TRBD1 (6 bases). The CDR3 is 16 amino acids. The germline V gene encodes CDR1 MNHNS and CDR2 SASEGT. V lost 4 bases to trimming and J lost 3 bases, with 16 bases between them.

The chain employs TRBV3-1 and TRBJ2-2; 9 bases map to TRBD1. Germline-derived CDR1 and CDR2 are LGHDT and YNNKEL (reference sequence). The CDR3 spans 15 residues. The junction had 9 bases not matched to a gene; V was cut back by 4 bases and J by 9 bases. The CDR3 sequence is CASSLGTGRIWELFF. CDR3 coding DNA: TGTGCCAGCAGCCTAGGGACAGGGAGAATCTGGGAGCTGTTTTTT.

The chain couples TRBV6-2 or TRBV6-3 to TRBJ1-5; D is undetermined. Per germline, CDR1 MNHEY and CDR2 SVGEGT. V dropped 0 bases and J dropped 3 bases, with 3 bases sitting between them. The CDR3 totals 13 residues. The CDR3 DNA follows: TGTGCCAGCAGTTACTCAGACAATCAGCCCCAGCATTTT. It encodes CASSYSDNQPQHF.

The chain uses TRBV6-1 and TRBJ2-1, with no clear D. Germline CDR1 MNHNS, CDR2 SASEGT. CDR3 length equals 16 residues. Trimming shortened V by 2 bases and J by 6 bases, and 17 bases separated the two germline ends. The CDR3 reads CASSESGGGKPNEQFF. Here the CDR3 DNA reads TGTGCCAGCAGTGAATCTGGTGGCGGAAAACCCAATGAGCAGTTCTTC.

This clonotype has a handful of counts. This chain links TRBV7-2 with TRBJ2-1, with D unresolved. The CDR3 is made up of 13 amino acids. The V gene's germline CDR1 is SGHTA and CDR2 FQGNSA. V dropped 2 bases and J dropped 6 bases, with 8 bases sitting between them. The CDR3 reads CASSLQMFNEQFF. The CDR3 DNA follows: TGTGCCAGCAGCTTACAGATGTTCAATGAGCAGTTCTTC.

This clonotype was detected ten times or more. The CDR3 coding sequence is TGTGCCATCAGTGAGTCCGCCCCACCACCCGAGCAGTACTTC. Translated: CAISESAPPPEQYF. The chain employs TRBV10-3 and TRBJ2-7; no clear D. Germline V gives CDR1 ENHRY, CDR2 SYGVKD. The CDR3 consists of 14 residues. V lost 0 bases and J lost 6, with 12 bases in between.

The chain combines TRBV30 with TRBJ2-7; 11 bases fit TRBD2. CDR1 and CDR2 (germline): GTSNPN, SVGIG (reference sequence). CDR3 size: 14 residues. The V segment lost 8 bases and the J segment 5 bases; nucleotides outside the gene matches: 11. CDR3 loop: CASTSGRRVDEQYF. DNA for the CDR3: TGTGCCAGCACTAGCGGGAGAAGGGTGGACGAGCAGTACTTC.

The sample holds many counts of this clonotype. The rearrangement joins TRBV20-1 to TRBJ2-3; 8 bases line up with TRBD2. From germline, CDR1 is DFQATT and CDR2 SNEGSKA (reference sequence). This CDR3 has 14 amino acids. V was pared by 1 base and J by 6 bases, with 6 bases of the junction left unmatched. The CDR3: CSARVSGSVDTQYF. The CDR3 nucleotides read TGCAGTGCTAGAGTCAGCGGGAGTGTTGATACGCAGTATTTT.

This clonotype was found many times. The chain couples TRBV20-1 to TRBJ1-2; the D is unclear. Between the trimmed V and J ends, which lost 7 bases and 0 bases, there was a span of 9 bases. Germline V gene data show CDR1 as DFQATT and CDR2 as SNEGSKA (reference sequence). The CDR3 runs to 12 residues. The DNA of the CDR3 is TGCAGTGGCAACAGAGCTAACTATGGCTACACCTTC. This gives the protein CSGNRANYGYTF.